This T cell receptor (beta chain) was recorded in a study of monozygotic twins with inflammatory bowel disease. Overall study findings and caveats: Added variability in patient repertoires may stem from differing immunosuppressive treatments.

Phlebotomy per donor yielded a single 2.5 ml blood sample. This CDR3 region has 17 residues. Germline V gene lookup returns CDR1 SGHAT and CDR2 FQDESV (reference sequence). UMIs with a 6-nucleotide sample barcode were added by template switching. One entry per CDR3 protein, without DNA, is what TCRdb gives after re-calling the 5' RACE reads. Its listing shows fewer than 350,000 distinct CDR3 sequences. Worth noting for this clonotype: What it binds is not known.

The material sequenced was blood. The receptor's source is a human donor with ulcerative colitis or Crohn's disease, or a healthy co-twin of an affected twin (not recorded which). This rearrangement joins TRBV11-1 to TRBJ2-5; checking the TCRdb D call of TRBD1 is not possible without DNA. This CDR3 is CASSLSRLPLPQETQYF.